Listed here are 7 T cell receptor beta chains from one sample, sequenced in a study of T cell responses to AZD1222 COVID-19 vaccine. Generated by immunoSEQ multiplex PCR, the TCRdb table keeps only in-frame clones and is missing some. This sample has around 77,000 clones; about nine tenths occur once, and the top ten carry about 24%. The material sequenced was peripheral blood, taken on day 0 of AZD1222 vaccination. These TCRs come from an adult in good health.

This clone was counted a single time. V usage is TRBV7-2 and J usage is TRBJ1-6; TRBD1 matches 9 bases. Germline-derived CDR1 and CDR2 are SGHTA and FQGNSA. The CDR3 contains 14 residues. The V and J ends lost 5 bases and 7 bases, in that order; junction bases with no gene match: 3. CDR3 amino acids: CASSRDRENSPLHF. The CDR3, as DNA: TGTGCCAGCAGCAGGGACAGGGAGAATTCACCCCTCCACTTT.

This clone was found once. The chain uses TRBV2 and TRBJ2-1; 9 bases fit TRBD2. Germline V gives CDR1 SNHLY, CDR2 FYNNEI. CDR3 length equals 14 residues. The junction had 17 bases not matched to a gene; V was cut back by 8 bases and J by 15 bases. In DNA form, the CDR3 reads TGTGCCAGCTTAATGGGACTAGCTGAGACTTTGAGGTTCTTC. Residues: CASLMGLAETLRFF.

The CDR3 nucleotides are TGTGCCAGCAGTCGCCCGTTCGGTCGGCAGGGCACTGAAGCTTTCTTT. Translation gives CASSRPFGRQGTEAFF. V gene TRBV6-2 or TRBV6-3 combines with J gene TRBJ1-1; perhaps TRBD1 as D (5 bases). Germline-derived CDR1 and CDR2 are MNHEY and SVGEGT. The CDR3 spans 16 residues. The germline V and J ends were trimmed by 5 bases and 4 bases, with 20 bases remaining between them.

This chain links TRBV19 with TRBJ1-3; 9 nucleotides align to TRBD1. Germline assignment: CDR1 LNHDA and CDR2 SQIVND (reference sequence). The CDR3 is 16 amino acids. Trimming took 4 bases from V and 0 from J; bases not matched to a gene: 4. The CDR3 DNA reads as TGTGCCAGTAGTACTCCGGGACAGGGCTCTGGAAACACCATATATTTT. Translated: CASSTPGQGSGNTIYF.

V usage is TRBV7-9 and J usage is TRBJ1-1; D remains unclear. CDR1 is SEHNR and CDR2 is FQNEAQ in the germline V gene (reference sequence). There are 12 residues in the CDR3. The V and J ends lost 1 base and 5 bases respectively, with 5 bases between them. This CDR3 reads CASSLERTEAFF. For the CDR3, the DNA is TGTGCCAGCAGCTTAGAGCGGACTGAAGCTTTCTTT.

The chain recombines TRBV19 with TRBJ1-2; a weak D match, TRBD1 (6 bases). CDR1 and CDR2 from the germline V gene are LNHDA and SQIVND (reference sequence). The CDR3 covers 15 residues. Trimming removed 10 bases from V and 4 bases from J, with 22 bases in between. The CDR3 DNA is TGTGCCACCCTAAGGCCGGACAGTCTAAGCTATGGCTACACCTTC. Encoded protein: CATLRPDSLSYGYTF.

The rearrangement uses TRBV29-1 and TRBJ2-6; D not resolved. CDR1 is SQVTM and CDR2 is ANQGSEA in the germline V gene. V was pared by 7 bases and J by 0 bases, with 4 bases between. The CDR3 extends over 12 amino acids. The chain's CDR3 is CSELSGANVLTF. CDR3 bases: TGCAGCGAACTCTCTGGGGCCAACGTCCTGACTTTC.